The rows below give T cell receptor beta chains drawn from one sample of a study of identical twins. From the 5' RACE reads, TCRdb called clonotypes with MiXCR, one entry per CDR3 protein. This repertoire shows approximately 600,000 distinct CDR3 sequences, just under 10% found once; its top ten account for 2.5% to 3.5%. This sample was also put to use in a study of yellow fever vaccine responses in identical twins.

Sequenced: PBMCs. These receptors were obtained from a woman under 30 in good health. Both conserved end residues are part of each CDR3. Expanded clones are given a class, and other clones once, few, many or no size at all.

>many|15|TRBV4-3|TRBJ2-7
CASSQETGGHYEQYF
>.|21|TRBV5-6|TRBJ2-1
CASSPIREPSGGAQNNNEQFF
>.|14|TRBV20-1|TRBJ2-5
CSAPLRRTQETQYF
>.|15|TRBV28|TRBJ1-2
CASSLRTDANYGYTF
>few|13|TRBV29-1|TRBJ2-7
CSVVTDKNYEQYF
>many|14|TRBV20-1|TRBJ1-6
CSARRTGDNSPLHF
>.|15|TRBV2|TRBJ1-5
CASSDGGVDNQPQHF
>many|13|TRBV29-1|TRBJ2-2
CSVVAVNTGELFF
>few|14|TRBV6-1|TRBJ2-7
CASKYRDRAYEQYF
>many|15|TRBV28|TRBJ2-7
CASSLGPGASYEQYF
>.|18|TRBV7-8|TRBJ2-2
CASSFRLAGGSNTGELFF
>many|15|TRBV7-2|TRBJ2-1
CASSLIAGGYNEQFF
>.|13|TRBV30|TRBJ2-2
CAWSYYSPGELFF
>.|13|TRBV30|TRBJ2-7
CAWNYQGSYEQYF
>few|16|TRBV5-1|TRBJ2-1
CASSLAPMPSYNEQFF
>.|15|TRBV7-6|TRBJ2-7
CASSTGPSITYEQYF
>few|17|TRBV4-2|TRBJ2-3
CASSQVASGSRSDTQYF
>few|15|TRBV15|TRBJ2-5
CATSRSRLAGETQYF
>many|14|TRBV6-1|TRBJ1-5
CASSPKRGSQPQHF
>many|12|TRBV29-1|TRBJ2-2
CSVETVTGELFF
>few|17|TRBV7-9|TRBJ2-3
CASSLAQQKIGTDTQYF
>.|15|TRBV2|TRBJ2-2
CASSGTDANTGELFF
>many|14|TRBV27|TRBJ2-4
CASSSGGAKNIQYF
>few|13|TRBV5-6|TRBJ2-4
CASSLMGIDIQYF
>.|14|TRBV28|TRBJ2-7
CASSLPGSLYEQYF
>.|15|TRBV4-2|TRBJ1-6
CASSDSQGSNSPLHF
>.|15|TRBV3-1|TRBJ2-7
CASSQRTVSSYEQYF
>many|15|TRBV3-1|TRBJ2-7
CASSQRDSLVYEQYF
>many|12|TRBV29-1|TRBJ2-7
CSVSSGAYEQYF
>.|15|TRBV11-2|TRBJ2-5
CASSLVQRAQETQYF
>many|12|TRBV6-2/TRBV6-3|TRBJ2-2
CASSHGPGELFF
>.|15|TRBV6-1|TRBJ1-1
CASSPQGLMNTEAFF
>few|16|TRBV7-2|TRBJ2-2
CASSFSLAANTGELFF